This T cell receptor beta chain is drawn from a study of T cell responses to AZD1222 COVID-19 vaccine. Study-wide results and caveats: Females made up more of the donors, who were largely white British, and clonal diversity may have come out too low.

V was clipped by 2 bases and J by 0 bases, with 8 bases between them. The CDR3 extends over 16 amino acids. Germline CDR1 LNHDA, CDR2 SQIVND (reference sequence). The repertoire was sequenced with immunoSEQ multiplex PCR; TCRdb's copy has only in-frame clones and lacks some. In the table there are tens of thousands of clones, 75% to 90% of which are singletons. In the case of this clone: Its antigen remains unknown.

V is TRBV19 and J is TRBJ1-6; D unresolved. The receptor was isolated from an adult who received the AZD1222 COVID-19 vaccine. Sequences were derived from peripheral blood, sampled 28 days after the second AZD1222 dose. CDR3 residues: CASSILDFSYNSPLHF. The CDR3 region has the DNA TGTGCCAGTAGTATACTCGACTTCTCCTATAATTCACCCCTCCACTTT.